This T cell receptor beta chain is drawn from a study of CD8 T cells in ankylosing spondylitis. The ends were cut back, 5 bases at V and 10 bases at J, with 33 bases in the middle. The germline CDR1 and CDR2 sequences are DFQATT and SNEGSKA (reference sequence). The CDR3 covers 19 residues. In the case of this clonotype: What it recognizes is unknown.

TCRdb independently ran MiXCR on the 5' RACE reads; one entry per CDR3 protein. This table has about 260,000 distinct CDR3 sequences, approximately 20% appearing once. Whole-study findings and limits: Seven to nine highly homologous variants formed a TCR beta motif that appeared characteristic of ankylosing spondylitis blood.

The chain recombines TRBV20-1 with TRBJ1-6; D gene unclear. The origin of this receptor is a male donor with ankylosing spondylitis or in good health (not recorded which). Sequencing was performed on blood, either unsorted or a sorted T cell fraction (not recorded which). For the CDR3, the DNA is TGCAGTGCTTGGGCTCCGGGGATCCGGTCCGAAACGAGAAGGTCACCCCTCCACTTT. It codes for CSAWAPGIRSETRRSPLHF.